A single sample gave rise to the 30 T cell receptor beta chains below, sequenced in a study of T cells in localized non-small cell lung cancer. Sequencing used immunoSEQ multiplex PCR; TCRdb keeps in-frame clones, though not all of them. The sample records 13,000 or so clones, 25% to 30% being singletons. Here the sequenced sample was lung tumor tissue, taken before any cancer treatment. The receptors derive from a female donor over 55 with stage I lung adenocarcinoma.

This clone was observed a few times. Compared with germline, one end of the junction differs, possibly owing to a read error. The chain joins TRBV4-1 to TRBJ2-3; D gene unclear. The CDR3 has 14 amino acids. The germline gives CDR1 MGHRA, CDR2 YSYEKL. The DNA for the CDR3 is TGCGCCAGCAGCCAAGATCTAGGCACCGATACGCAGTATTTT. Its translation is CASSQDLGTDTQYF.

The rearrangement uses TRBV15 and TRBJ1-1; D remains ambiguous. This CDR3 is built from 15 residues. The V end lost 1 base, the J end lost 0 bases, and 9 bases lay between the germline ends. Germline assignment: CDR1 LNHNV and CDR2 YYDKDF (reference sequence). The CDR3 DNA reads TGTGCCACCAGCAGAGTACGCAGCCTGAACACTGAAGCTTTCTTT. The encoded protein is CATSRVRSLNTEAFF.

This clone occurred once. This chain uses TRBV28 with TRBJ1-1; D call uncertain. Trimming cost V 4 bases and J 0 bases, with 12 bases left between them. The germline V gene encodes CDR1 MDHEN and CDR2 SYDVKM. The CDR3 covers 15 residues. CDR3 protein: CASSSFDYMNTEAFF. CDR3 nucleotides: TGTGCCAGCAGTTCCTTTGACTACATGAACACTGAAGCTTTCTTT.

This clone was counted between two and nine times. V usage is TRBV9 and J usage is TRBJ2-1, with TRBD2 as a possible D gene (7 bases). CDR1 SGDLS and CDR2 YYNGEE come from the germline V gene. V was pared by 1 base and J by 9 bases, with 17 bases between. The CDR3 loop spans 15 amino acids. CDR3 bases: TGTGCCAGCAGCGTAAGGGGGGGAGCAGAAACTGAGCAGTTCTTC. Protein sequence: CASSVRGGAETEQFF.

The V gene is TRBV11-3, the J gene TRBJ2-5; D not resolved. V shed 3 bases and J shed 0 bases, with 11 bases lying between them. This CDR3 has 15 amino acids. In germline, CDR1 is SGHNT, CDR2 YENEEA. CDR3 residues: CASSLFVIYQETQYF. The CDR3 DNA reads as TGTGCCAGCAGCTTGTTCGTCATATACCAAGAGACCCAGTACTTC. Full variable domain (remainder filled in from reference TRBV11-3 and TRBJ2-5): EAGVVQSPRYKIIEKKQPVAFWCNPISGHNTLYWYLQNLGQGPELLIRYENEEAVDDSQLPKDRFSAERLKGVDSTLKIQPAELGDSAVYLCASSLFVIYQETQYFGPGTRLLVL.

The chain carries TRBV11-3 and TRBJ1-5; a possible D gene is TRBD1 (5 bases). Trimming removed 4 bases at V and 0 bases at J, with 13 bases between. The germline V gene encodes CDR1 SGHNT and CDR2 YENEEA. The CDR3 spans 16 residues. CDR3 in DNA: TGTGCCAGCAGCTCCGGGACGGCTAATAGCAATCAGCCCCAGCATTTT. Translating it yields CASSSGTANSNQPQHF.

This clone has just a few counts. The J gene is TRBJ1-2, the V gene TRBV6-8; D is unclear. From germline, CDR1 is MNHGY and CDR2 SAAAGT. V dropped 4 bases and J dropped 0 bases, with 6 bases sitting between them. The CDR3 has 13 residues. CDR3 nucleotide sequence: TGTGCCAGCAGTTCTTCACCTAACTATGGCTACACCTTC. Translating gives CASSSSPNYGYTF.

This clone showed up just once. The chain has TRBV15 and TRBJ2-3; 10 bases are a match to TRBD1. This CDR3 comprises 17 residues. Germline V gene sequence: CDR1 LNHNV, CDR2 YYDKDF (reference sequence). Trimming took 0 bases from V and 4 from J; bases not matched to a gene: 7. This chain's CDR3 is CATSREKGQGLADTQYF. The CDR3 DNA is TGTGCCACCAGCAGAGAAAAGGGACAGGGGCTAGCAGATACGCAGTATTTT.

This chain uses TRBV15 with TRBJ2-1; 11 nucleotides agree with TRBD2. The CDR3 extends over 20 amino acids. Germline values: CDR1 LNHNV, CDR2 YYDKDF (reference sequence). The ends lost 0 bases at V and 1 base at J; junction bases unmatched: 11. The CDR3 spells CATSRDRGSGRVTSYNEQFF. CDR3 sequence (DNA): TGTGCCACCAGCAGAGATCGAGGTAGCGGGAGGGTAACATCCTACAATGAGCAGTTCTTC. Full variable domain (rest looked up from reference TRBV15 and TRBJ2-1): DAMVIQNPRYQVTQFGKPVTLSCSQTLNHNVMYWYQQKSSQAPKLLFHYYDKDFNNEADTPDNFQSRRPNTSFCFLDIRSPGLGDTAMYLCATSRDRGSGRVTSYNEQFFGPGTRLTVL.

The chain employs TRBV1 and TRBJ2-7; TRBD1 reflects the table's D call only, with no check against the DNA. TRBV1 is termed a pseudogene. This CDR3 region has 16 residues. The CDR3 region is CASSPLGTGYSYEQYF. The CDR3 region has the DNA TGCGCCAGCAGCCCCCTCGGGACAGGTTATTCCTACGAGCAGTACTTC.

This clone appeared a few times. The chain couples TRBV19 to TRBJ1-2; the D is unclear. Between the trimmed V and J ends, which lost 7 bases and 8 bases, there was a span of 20 bases. Per the germline V gene, CDR1 is LNHDA and CDR2 is SQIVND (reference sequence). There are 14 residues in the CDR3. The CDR3 protein is CASTKPGWRGGYTF. In DNA, the CDR3 is TGTGCCAGTACCAAACCCGGGTGGCGAGGGGGCTACACCTTC.

The chain combines TRBV29-1 with TRBJ2-2, with D unclear. CDR1 SQVTM and CDR2 ANQGSEA come from the germline V gene. The CDR3 is 14 residues long. The ends were cut back, 6 bases at V and 6 bases at J, with 17 bases in the middle. The CDR3 here is CSVPIWYPPGELFF. Here the CDR3 DNA reads TGCAGCGTACCAATATGGTACCCCCCCGGGGAGCTGTTTTTT.

The rearrangement joins TRBV5-1 to TRBJ2-3; D gene unclear. Deletions cut 2 bases from V and 1 base from J, with 8 bases between. The CDR3 extends over 14 amino acids. Germline CDR1 and CDR2: SGHRS and YFSETQ. CDR3 protein: CASSFASGTDTQYF. The CDR3 DNA follows: TGCGCCAGCAGCTTCGCCAGCGGCACAGATACGCAGTATTTT.

This chain joins TRBV9 and TRBJ2-3; 14 nucleotides align to TRBD2. V was clipped by 4 bases and J by 4 bases; unmatched bases: 5. The CDR3 has 16 amino acids. Germline V gene sequence: CDR1 SGDLS, CDR2 YYNGEE. As DNA, the CDR3 is TGTGCCAGCAGCTCGCCGGGACTAGCGGGAGCAGATACGCAGTATTTT. It encodes CASSSPGLAGADTQYF.

In this sample, this clone turned up a few times. The chain recombines TRBV6-8 with TRBJ2-1; tentative D call: TRBD1 (7 bases). V was pared by 2 bases and J by 8 bases, with 19 bases between. Germline-derived CDR1 and CDR2 are MNHGY and SAAAGT. CDR3 length: 16 amino acids. Written as DNA, the CDR3 is TGTGCCAGCAGTTACCTCCCAGGGGGGATTGCCGATGAGCAGTTCTTC. It specifies CASSYLPGGIADEQFF.

This clone has a handful of counts. The V and J genes are TRBV5-1 and TRBJ2-5; the match to TRBD2 covers 9 bases. V was pared by 7 bases and J by 5 bases, with 12 bases of the junction left unmatched. The CDR3 is 15 amino acids. CDR1 and CDR2 from the germline V gene are SGHRS and YFSETQ. DNA for the CDR3: TGCGCCAGCTCACTACTTAGCGGGAGTGAGGAGACCCAGTACTTC. It yields the protein CASSLLSGSEETQYF.

The sample holds a few counts of this clone. V is TRBV6-8 and J is TRBJ1-6, with TRBD1 matching 7 bases. This CDR3 region has 15 residues. Germline values: CDR1 MNHGY, CDR2 SAAAGT. After removal of 4 bases from V and 7 bases from J, the junction contained 7 bases not matched to a gene. CDR3: CASSFATGTNSPLHF. In DNA form, the CDR3 reads TGTGCCAGCAGTTTTGCGACAGGGACAAATTCACCCCTCCACTTT.

This clone was observed at least ten times. The chain joins TRBV6-8 to TRBJ2-1, with unresolved D. V was pared by 0 bases and J by 6 bases, with 12 bases between. The CDR3 covers 15 residues. From germline, CDR1 is MNHGY and CDR2 SAAAGT. The CDR3: CASSYSMDIPNEQFF. CDR3 DNA: TGTGCCAGCAGTTACTCGATGGATATTCCCAATGAGCAGTTCTTC.

This clone was detected only a few times. The V gene is TRBV12-5, the J gene TRBJ1-2; D is unclear. Germline loops: CDR1 LGHNT, CDR2 FRNRAP. V was trimmed by 11 bases and J by 4 bases, leaving 17 bases between them. This CDR3 spans 13 amino acids. The CDR3 coding sequence is TGTGCTCCCTCCCGCGGCAGGAGCTATGGCTACACCTTC. This codes for CAPSRGRSYGYTF.

This clone is judged medium-sized. CDR3 nucleotide sequence: TGTGCCAGCAGCGTAGGTAGGAGGTCCTCTGGAAACACCATATATTTT. This gives the protein CASSVGRRSSGNTIYF. The chain recombines TRBV9 with TRBJ1-3; D uncertain. The CDR3 is 16 amino acids. Germline V lookup: CDR1 SGDLS, CDR2 YYNGEE. The V end was cut by 0 bases, the J end by 0 bases, with 10 bases between. The variable domain in full, completed from reference TRBV9 and TRBJ1-3, reads DSGVTQTPKHLITATGQRVTLRCSPRSGDLSVYWYQQSLDQGLQFLIQYYNGEERAKGNILERFSAQQFPDLHSELNLSSLELGDSALYFCASSVGRRSSGNTIYFGEGSWLTVV.

The chain couples TRBV6-8 to TRBJ1-2; D perhaps matches TRBD1 (5 bases). Per the germline V gene, CDR1 is MNHGY and CDR2 is SAAAGT. Trimming pared 8 bases from V and 5 bases from J, leaving 12 bases between. The CDR3 has 12 residues. DNA for the CDR3: TGTGCCAGCGGGGGACCACTATATGGCTACACCTTC. Translating gives CASGGPLYGYTF.

This clone was detected only a few times. The junction departs from the called germline gene at one end, perhaps through a read error. V and J are TRBV6-8 and TRBJ2-1, with 7 bases fitting TRBD2. The CDR3 sequence is 14 residues long. Germline loops: CDR1 MNHGY, CDR2 SAAAGT. The CDR3 is CAISAGESYNEQFF. The CDR3 DNA sequence: TGTGCCATCAGTGCGGGGGAGTCCTACAATGAGCAGTTCTTC.

This clone came up a few times. V gene TRBV6-8 combines with J gene TRBJ2-1; D could derive from TRBD1 or TRBD2 (6 bases each). Trimming removed 10 bases at V and 3 bases at J, with 19 bases between. CDR3 length equals 15 residues. The V gene's germline CDR1 is MNHGY and CDR2 SAAAGT. This CDR3 is CAIRGGSADYNEQFF. Written as DNA, the CDR3 is TGTGCCATCAGGGGAGGATCGGCCGACTACAATGAGCAGTTCTTC.

By sample fraction, this clone is medium-sized. V usage is TRBV9 and J usage is TRBJ1-6; 7 bases match TRBD1. This CDR3 contains 14 residues. CDR1 and CDR2 from the germline V gene are SGDLS and YYNGEE. V dropped 4 bases and J dropped 10; count of bases not matched to a gene: 8. The CDR3 nucleotides read TGTGCCAGCAGCAGGGACAGTGCGAGGTCACCCCTCCACTTT. The encoded protein is CASSRDSARSPLHF.

This chain uses TRBV5-1 with TRBJ2-1; 11 positions match TRBD2. Germline trimming cut 0 bases from V and 0 bases from J; bases unmatched to any gene: 5. The germline CDR1 and CDR2 sequences are SGHRS and YFSETQ. The CDR3 extends over 18 amino acids. CDR3 coding DNA: TGCGCCAGCAGCTTGGGGACTAGCGGGTCGAGCTCCTACAATGAGCAGTTCTTC. It encodes CASSLGTSGSSSYNEQFF.

The chain joins TRBV5-1 to TRBJ1-1, with D tentatively TRBD1 (6 bases). The ends were cut back, 3 bases at V and 0 bases at J, with 15 bases in the middle. Germline values: CDR1 SGHRS, CDR2 YFSETQ. The CDR3 is 16 amino acids. The CDR3 spells CASSSRGKGLNTEAFF. In DNA form, the CDR3 reads TGCGCCAGCAGCTCGAGGGGGAAAGGGCTGAACACTGAAGCTTTCTTT.

The V and J genes are TRBV9 and TRBJ2-1; D might be TRBD1 (5 bases). Trimming shortened V by 5 bases and J by 9 bases, and 12 bases separated the two germline ends. Germline V gene lookup returns CDR1 SGDLS and CDR2 YYNGEE. The CDR3 is 12 residues long. CDR3 coding DNA: TGTGCCAGCAGTTCAGGGATGGGTGAGCAGTTCTTC. As protein: CASSSGMGEQFF.

In its sample, this clone was seen a few times. The V call is TRBV7-6, the J call TRBJ1-1; D is perhaps TRBD1 (5 bases). The CDR3 sequence is 15 residues long. CDR1 is SGHVS, CDR2 FNYEAQ, per germline. V lost 1 base and J lost 4, with 13 bases in between. The CDR3 DNA sequence: TGTGCCAGCAGCTTAGAGAGGGGTGTAGGCACTGAAGCTTTCTTT. Its translation: CASSLERGVGTEAFF.

This clone occurred a few times. CDR3 protein: CASSQVWGGSYEQYF. Written as DNA, the CDR3 is TGCGCCAGCAGCCAAGTTTGGGGGGGCTCCTACGAGCAGTACTTC. The chain combines TRBV4-1 with TRBJ2-7; 7 nucleotides agree with TRBD2. Trimming removed 1 base from V and 0 bases from J; junction bases left unmatched: 3. The germline V gene encodes CDR1 MGHRA and CDR2 YSYEKL. The CDR3 covers 15 residues.

Note on this clone: The junction shows a germline mismatch at one end, possibly a read error. Since one of the bases is ambiguous or unread, X appears in place of its residue. The J gene is TRBJ2-2, the V gene TRBV19; TRBD1 is a possible D gene (6 bases). CDR1 and CDR2 from the germline V gene are LNHDA and SQIVND (reference sequence). The CDR3 totals 17 residues. In DNA, the CDR3 is TGTGCCARTAGTATTAGGGGGATAGAGGCTTACACCGGGGAGCTGTTTTTT. Its protein is CAXSIRGIEAYTGELFF.